This is a list of T cell receptor beta chains from one sample in a study of shared clonotypes between healthy human individuals. The table came from immunoSEQ multiplex PCR; TCRdb's copy has only in-frame clones and leaves some out. The repertoire holds roughly 2,300,000 clones, with roughly 90% as singletons. What was sequenced was naive CD4+ T cells from PBMCs. These receptors all come from a man in his late teens or twenties in good health. Some clones in this sample may be carry-over from other donors' samples. Both conserved end residues are part of each CDR3.

V	J	CDR3
TRBV5-1	TRBJ2-1	CASSRGVTGGIDNEQFF
TRBV11-2	TRBJ2-6	CASSLDGRRDVLTF
TRBV28	TRBJ2-7	CASSLQIPSYEQYF
TRBV18	TRBJ1-3	CASSPIEGGGGNTIYF
TRBV28	TRBJ1-2	CASSYNLLTGGRDGYTF
TRBV19	TRBJ2-5	CASSPDRVETQYF
TRBV5-1	TRBJ2-3	CASSASGIWADTQYF
TRBV11-2	TRBJ2-4	CASSLGAKNIQYF
TRBV7-9	TRBJ1-2	CASSPGKGSYGYTF
TRBV11-3	TRBJ2-3	CASSLGTSGLTDTQYF
TRBV18	TRBJ2-3	CASSPNIRGTDTQYF
TRBV7-2	TRBJ2-7	CASSLDSLSYEQYF
TRBV6-6	TRBJ1-2	CASSPGQGPFYGYTF
TRBV28	TRBJ1-4	CASSLQGARNEKLFF
TRBV30	TRBJ1-1	CAWSRGTEAFF
TRBV6-5	TRBJ1-2	CASSSHGTGYGYTF
TRBV4-1	TRBJ2-2	CASSPRQGEWGGELFF
TRBV5-4	TRBJ2-5	CASSFAGFWSQETQYF
TRBV2	TRBJ2-7	CASKKRGSTTYEQYF
TRBV7-3	TRBJ2-1	CASSLFFRASGSSYNEQFF
TRBV4-1	TRBJ1-5	CASSQGSGDQPQHF
TRBV7-2	TRBJ2-7	CASSLMGGAPLTYEQYF